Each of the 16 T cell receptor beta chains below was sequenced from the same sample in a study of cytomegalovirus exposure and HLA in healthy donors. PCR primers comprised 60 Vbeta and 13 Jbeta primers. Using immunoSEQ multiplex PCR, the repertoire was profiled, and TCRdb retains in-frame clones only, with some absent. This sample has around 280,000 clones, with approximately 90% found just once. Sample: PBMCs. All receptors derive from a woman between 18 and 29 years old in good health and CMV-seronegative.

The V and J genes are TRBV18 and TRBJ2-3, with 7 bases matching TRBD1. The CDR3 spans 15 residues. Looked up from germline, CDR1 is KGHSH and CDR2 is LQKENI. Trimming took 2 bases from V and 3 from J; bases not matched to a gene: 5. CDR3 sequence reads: CASSPGDRVTDTQYF. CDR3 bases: TGTGCCAGCTCACCAGGGGACAGAGTTACAGATACGCAGTATTTT.

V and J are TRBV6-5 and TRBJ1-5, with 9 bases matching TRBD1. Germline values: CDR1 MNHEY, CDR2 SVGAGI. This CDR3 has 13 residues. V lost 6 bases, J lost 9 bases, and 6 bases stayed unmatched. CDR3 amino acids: CASSGQGFWPQHF. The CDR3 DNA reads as TGTGCCAGCAGCGGACAGGGGTTTTGGCCCCAGCATTTT.

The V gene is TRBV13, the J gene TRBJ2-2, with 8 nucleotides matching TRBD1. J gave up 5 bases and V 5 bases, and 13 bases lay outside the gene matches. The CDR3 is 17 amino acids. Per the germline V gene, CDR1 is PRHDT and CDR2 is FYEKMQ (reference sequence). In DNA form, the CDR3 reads TGTGCCAGCAGCACAGACCGCCCGGGACAGGAGACCGGGGAGCTGTTTTTT. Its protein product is CASSTDRPGQETGELFF.

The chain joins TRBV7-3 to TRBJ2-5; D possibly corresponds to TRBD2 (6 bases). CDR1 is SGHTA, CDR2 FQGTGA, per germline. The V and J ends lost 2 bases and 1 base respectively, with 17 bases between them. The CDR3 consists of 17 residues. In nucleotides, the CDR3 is TGTGCCAGCAGCTTAGGGTGGGGCGGGGATATCCAAGAGACCCAGTACTTC. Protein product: CASSLGWGGDIQETQYF.

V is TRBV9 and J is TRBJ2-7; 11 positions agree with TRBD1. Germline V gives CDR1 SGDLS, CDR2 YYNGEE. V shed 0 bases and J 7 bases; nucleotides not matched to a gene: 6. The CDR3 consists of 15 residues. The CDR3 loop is CASSVGTGGLQEQYF. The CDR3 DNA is TGTGCCAGCAGCGTAGGGACAGGGGGCCTTCAAGAGCAGTACTTC.

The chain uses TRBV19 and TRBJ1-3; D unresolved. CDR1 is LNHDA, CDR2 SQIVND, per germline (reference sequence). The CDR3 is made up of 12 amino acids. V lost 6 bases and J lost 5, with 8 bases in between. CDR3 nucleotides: TGTGCCAGTAGCACACCCCGAAACACCATATATTTT. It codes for CASSTPRNTIYF.

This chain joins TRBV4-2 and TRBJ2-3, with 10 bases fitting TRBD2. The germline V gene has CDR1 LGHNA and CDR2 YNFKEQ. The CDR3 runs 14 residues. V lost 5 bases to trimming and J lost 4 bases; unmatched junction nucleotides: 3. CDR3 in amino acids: CASSEAGGPDTQYF. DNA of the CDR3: TGTGCCAGCAGCGAAGCGGGGGGGCCAGATACGCAGTATTTT.

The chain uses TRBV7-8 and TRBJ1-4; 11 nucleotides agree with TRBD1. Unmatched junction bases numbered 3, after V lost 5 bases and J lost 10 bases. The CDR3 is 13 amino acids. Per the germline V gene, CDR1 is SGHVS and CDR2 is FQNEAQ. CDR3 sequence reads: CASSPGTGGKLFF. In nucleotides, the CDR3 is TGTGCCAGCAGCCCCGGGACAGGGGGAAAACTGTTTTTT.

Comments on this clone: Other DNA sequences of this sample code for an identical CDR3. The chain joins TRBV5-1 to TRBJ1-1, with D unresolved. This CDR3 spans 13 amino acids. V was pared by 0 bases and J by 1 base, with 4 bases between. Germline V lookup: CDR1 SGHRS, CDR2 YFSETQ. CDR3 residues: CASSLARNTEAFF. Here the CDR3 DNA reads TGCGCCAGCAGCTTGGCTCGGAACACTGAAGCTTTCTTT.

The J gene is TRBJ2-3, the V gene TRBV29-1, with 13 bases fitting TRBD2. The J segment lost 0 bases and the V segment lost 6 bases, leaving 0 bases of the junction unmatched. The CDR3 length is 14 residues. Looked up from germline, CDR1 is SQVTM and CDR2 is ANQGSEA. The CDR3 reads CSVTSGGSTDTQYF. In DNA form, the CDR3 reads TGCAGCGTGACTAGCGGGGGGAGCACAGATACGCAGTATTTT.

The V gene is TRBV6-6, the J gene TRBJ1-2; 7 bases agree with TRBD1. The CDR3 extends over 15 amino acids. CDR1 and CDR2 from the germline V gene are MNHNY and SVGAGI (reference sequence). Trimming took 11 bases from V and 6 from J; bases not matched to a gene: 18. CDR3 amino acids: CACSGTETPSDGYTF. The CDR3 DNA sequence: TGTGCCTGCTCGGGGACAGAGACTCCTTCGGATGGCTACACCTTC.

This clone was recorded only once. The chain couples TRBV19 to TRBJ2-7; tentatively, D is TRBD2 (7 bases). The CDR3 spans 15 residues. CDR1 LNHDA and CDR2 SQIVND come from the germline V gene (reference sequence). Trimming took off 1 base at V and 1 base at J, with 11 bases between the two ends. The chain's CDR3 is CASSIAGGLSYEQYF. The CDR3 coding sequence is TGTGCCAGTAGTATAGCGGGGGGCCTATCCTACGAGCAGTACTTC.

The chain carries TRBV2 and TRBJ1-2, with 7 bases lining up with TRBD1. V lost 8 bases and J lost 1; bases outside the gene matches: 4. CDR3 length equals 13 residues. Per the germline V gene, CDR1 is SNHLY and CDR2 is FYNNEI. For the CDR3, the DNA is TGTGCCAGCCCGGACAGGCTTAACTATGGCTACACCTTC. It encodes CASPDRLNYGYTF. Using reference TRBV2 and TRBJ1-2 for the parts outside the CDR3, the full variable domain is EPEVTQTPSHQVTQMGQEVILRCVPISNHLYFYWYRQILGQKVEFLVSFYNNEISEKSEIFDDQFSVERPDGSNFTLKIRSTKLEDSAMYFCASPDRLNYGYTFGSGTRLTVV.

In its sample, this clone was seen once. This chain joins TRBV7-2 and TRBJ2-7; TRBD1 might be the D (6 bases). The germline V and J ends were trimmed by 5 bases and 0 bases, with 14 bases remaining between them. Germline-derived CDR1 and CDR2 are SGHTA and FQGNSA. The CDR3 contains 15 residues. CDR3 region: CASSPRPGHSYEQYF. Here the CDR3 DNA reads TGTGCCAGCAGCCCCCGTCCGGGACACTCCTACGAGCAGTACTTC.

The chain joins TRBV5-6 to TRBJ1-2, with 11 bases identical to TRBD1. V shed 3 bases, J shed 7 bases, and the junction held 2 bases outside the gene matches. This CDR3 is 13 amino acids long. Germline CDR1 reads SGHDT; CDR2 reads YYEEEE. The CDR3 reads CASSYGTGGGYTF. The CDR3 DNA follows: TGTGCCAGCAGCTACGGGACAGGGGGTGGCTACACCTTC.

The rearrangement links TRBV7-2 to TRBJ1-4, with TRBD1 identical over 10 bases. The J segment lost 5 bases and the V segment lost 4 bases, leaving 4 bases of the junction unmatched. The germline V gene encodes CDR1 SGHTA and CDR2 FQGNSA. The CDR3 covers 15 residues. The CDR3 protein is CASSSGQGTNEKLFF. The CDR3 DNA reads TGTGCCAGCAGCTCGGGACAGGGGACGAATGAAAAACTGTTTTTT. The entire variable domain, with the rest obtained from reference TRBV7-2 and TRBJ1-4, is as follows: GAGVSQSPSNKVTEKGKDVELRCDPISGHTALYWYRQSLGQGLEFLIYFQGNSAPDKSGLPSDRFSAERTGGSVSTLTIQRTQQEDSAVYLCASSSGQGTNEKLFFGSGTQLSVL.